This T cell receptor beta chain was obtained from a study of monozygotic twins with inflammatory bowel disease. A word on this clonotype: The antigen remains undetermined.

The CDR3 extends over 16 amino acids. Germline V gene data show CDR1 as SGHAT and CDR2 as FQNNGV. Whole-study findings and limits: Healthy twins shared more clonotypes with others than IBD patients, most markedly active ones. Healthy co-twins exceeded IBD patients in TCRbeta diversity as measured by inverse Simpson. For repertoire similarity, concordant twins did not differ from discordant twins, possibly because power was limited.

UMIs incorporating a 6-nucleotide sample barcode were appended by means of template switching. TCRdb re-analyzed the 5' RACE reads; it lists each CDR3 protein once, without DNA. This repertoire includes some 450,000 distinct CDR3 sequences. The J gene is TRBJ1-3, the V gene TRBV11-2. The sequence was collected from a human donor with ulcerative colitis or Crohn's disease, or a healthy co-twin of an affected twin (not recorded which). Sequenced: blood. The CDR3 reads CASSLYQAGSGNTIYF.